These 10 T cell receptor beta chains originate from one sample sequenced in a study of T-cell memory formation after mild COVID-19. TCRdb processed the 5' RACE reads anew with MiXCR; each CDR3 protein has one entry. In the table there are approximately 490,000 distinct CDR3 sequences, just over 20% of which are singletons. Sequencing was performed on PBMCs or a T cell subset sorted from them (not recorded which). These receptors were obtained from an adult woman who had mild COVID-19 (a few samples of this study predate the infection). Cell type and time point are not known.

The V and J genes are TRBV20-1 and TRBJ2-7; D ambiguous. There are 13 residues in the CDR3. Germline CDR1 reads DFQATT; CDR2 reads SNEGSKA (reference sequence). Trimming took off 4 bases at V and 3 bases at J, with 13 bases between the two ends. In nucleotides, the CDR3 is TGCAGTGCTAAGTCCATCGTATACTACGAGCAGTACTTC. Translation gives CSAKSIVYYEQYF.

This clonotype was seen ten or more times. The rearrangement joins TRBV7-2 to TRBJ2-1; TRBD2 matches at 9 bases. This CDR3 has 15 residues. Germline V lookup: CDR1 SGHTA, CDR2 FQGNSA. V was clipped by 5 bases and J by 9 bases; unmatched bases: 11. The CDR3 reads CASSRRAGGPPEQFF. DNA of the CDR3: TGTGCCAGCAGCCGTCGGGCGGGAGGGCCTCCTGAGCAGTTCTTC.

The chain combines TRBV20-1 with TRBJ1-2, with D possibly matching TRBD1 (6 bases). The germline CDR1 and CDR2 sequences are DFQATT and SNEGSKA (reference sequence). This CDR3 comprises 13 residues. V lost 0 bases and J lost 8, with 13 bases in between. The CDR3 reads CSARDQGREGYTF. CDR3 DNA sequence: TGCAGTGCTAGAGATCAGGGGCGTGAAGGCTACACCTTC.

In its sample, this clonotype was seen a few times. At one of its ends the junction is not consistent with the germline gene, which may arise from a read error. CDR3 in amino acids: CASSVANTDTQYF. The DNA for the CDR3 is TGTGCCAGCAGCGTAGCGAACACAGATACGCAGTATTTT. V gene TRBV7-2 combines with J gene TRBJ2-3; a possible D gene is TRBD2 (5 bases). Per germline, CDR1 SGHTA and CDR2 FQGNSA. The CDR3 runs 13 residues.

The J gene is TRBJ2-2, the V gene TRBV7-2, with D hard to call. V lost 2 bases and J lost 1, with 5 bases in between. CDR1 is SGHTA and CDR2 is FQGNSA in the germline V gene. This CDR3 is 14 amino acids long. The CDR3 DNA reads TGTGCCAGCAGCTTAAAGCGGAACACCGGGGAGCTGTTTTTT. Its translation: CASSLKRNTGELFF.

This CDR3 reads CASSPGQGRQAVDRKQYF. CDR3 nucleotide sequence: TGTGCCAGCAGCCCGGGACAGGGGCGGCAAGCAGTAGATCGGAAGCAGTATTTT. The rearrangement links TRBV3-1 to TRBJ2-3, with 10 bases matching TRBD1. J was trimmed by 11 bases and V by 4 bases; bases with no gene match: 21. CDR1 LGHDT and CDR2 YNNKEL come from the germline V gene (reference sequence). This CDR3 contains 18 residues.

This clonotype was recorded a few times. The chain is built from TRBV20-1 and TRBJ2-2, with TRBD2 as a possible D gene (5 bases). CDR1 is DFQATT, CDR2 SNEGSKA, per germline (reference sequence). The length of the CDR3 is 15 residues. Deletions cut 0 bases from V and 4 bases from J, with 12 bases between. CDR3 in amino acids: CSARDGRSGTGELFF. The CDR3 bases are TGCAGTGCTAGAGATGGAAGAAGCGGCACCGGGGAGCTGTTTTTT.

In this sample, this clonotype turned up a few times. CDR3 sequence reads: CASSHSGSNEQFF. CDR3 coding DNA: TGTGCCAGCAGCCACTCAGGGTCCAATGAGCAGTTCTTC. This chain uses TRBV3-1 with TRBJ2-1, with D possibly TRBD1 on 5 matching bases. Trimming took 3 bases from V and 6 from J, leaving 9 bases between them. CDR3 length equals 13 residues. Germline CDR1 reads LGHDT; CDR2 reads YNNKEL (reference sequence).

This clonotype appeared a few times. This chain connects TRBV12-3 or TRBV12-4 to TRBJ1-5; D call uncertain. This CDR3 comprises 15 residues. V shed 2 bases and J shed 0 bases, with 8 bases lying between them. DNA for the CDR3: TGTGCCAGCAGTTTACGGTCTAATAGCAATCAGCCCCAGCATTTT. Encoded protein: CASSLRSNSNQPQHF.

The rearrangement joins TRBV6-4 to TRBJ2-3, with 7 bases that match TRBD2. There are 21 residues in the CDR3. The junction had 26 bases not matched to a gene; V was cut back by 8 bases and J by 0 bases. Germline lookup yields CDR1 MRHNA and CDR2 SNTAGT. The chain's CDR3 is CASYPDEMGRTGTTSTDTQYF. The CDR3 nucleotides are TGTGCCAGCTACCCCGACGAGATGGGGCGGACGGGGACTACGAGCACAGATACGCAGTATTTT.